A single sample is the source of the 6 T cell receptor beta chains below, sequenced in a study of CD8 T cells in ankylosing spondylitis. TCRdb redid the calling of the 5' RACE reads with MiXCR, one entry per CDR3 protein. The data contain under 300,000 distinct CDR3 sequences, over 8.5% of them singletons. Sequenced input: blood, either unsorted or a sorted T cell fraction (not recorded which). The source is a male donor with ankylosing spondylitis or in good health (not recorded which).

V and J are TRBV3-1 and TRBJ2-2; 11 bases map to TRBD1. Germline-derived CDR1 and CDR2 are LGHDT and YNNKEL (reference sequence). The CDR3 has 17 residues. Germline trimming cut 0 bases from V and 8 bases from J; bases unmatched to any gene: 8. The CDR3 spells CASSQERTGGSGGELFF. The DNA for the CDR3 is TGTGCCAGCAGCCAAGAAAGGACAGGGGGCTCGGGGGGGGAGCTGTTTTTT.

This clonotype was counted ten times or more. V gene TRBV2 combines with J gene TRBJ2-2; a weak D match, TRBD1 (6 bases). The CDR3 length is 17 residues. Trimming shortened V by 5 bases and J by 2 bases, and 18 bases separated the two germline ends. Germline V lookup: CDR1 SNHLY, CDR2 FYNNEI. The CDR3 region is CASSYLRDTKNTGELFF. CDR3 nucleotides: TGTGCCAGCAGTTACCTCCGGGACACCAAAAACACCGGGGAGCTGTTTTTT.

This clonotype occurred many times. The chain combines TRBV7-8 with TRBJ1-6; 11 bases are shared with TRBD1. Germline V gives CDR1 SGHVS, CDR2 FQNEAQ. The CDR3 covers 14 residues. V gave up 4 bases and J gave up 9 bases; unmatched junction bases: 2. Written as DNA, the CDR3 is TGTGCCAGCAGCTCGGACAGGGGGCCTTCACCCCTCCACTTT. Amino acids: CASSSDRGPSPLHF.

The sample holds many counts of this clonotype. V usage is TRBV12-3 or TRBV12-4 and J usage is TRBJ2-7, with D perhaps being TRBD1 or TRBD2 (5 bases each). The CDR3 has 14 amino acids. Trimming shortened V by 4 bases and J by 2 bases, and 12 bases separated the two germline ends. The CDR3 protein is CASSSRETTYEQYF. In DNA form, the CDR3 reads TGTGCCAGCAGTTCCAGGGAGACCACCTACGAGCAGTACTTC.

This clonotype showed up just a few times. This chain uses TRBV7-6 with TRBJ2-2; possibly TRBD1 or TRBD2 for D (5 bases each). CDR1 and CDR2 from the germline V gene are SGHVS and FNYEAQ. Trimming cost V 7 bases and J 3 bases, with 12 bases left between them. CDR3 size: 14 residues. CDR3 sequence reads: CASTPLGDTGELFF. The DNA of the CDR3 is TGTGCCAGCACCCCCCTGGGGGACACCGGGGAGCTGTTTTTT.

The chain links TRBV27 to TRBJ1-5; D gene uncertain. This CDR3 spans 19 amino acids. Germline V gene lookup returns CDR1 MNHEY and CDR2 SMNVEV (reference sequence). The germline V and J ends were trimmed by 3 bases and 5 bases, with 26 bases remaining between them. In DNA form, the CDR3 reads TGTGCCAGCAGTTTGTCCGGGCGGTATTTTTTGGAGATGGATCAGCCCCAGCATTTT. This codes for CASSLSGRYFLEMDQPQHF.